This passage covers 20 T cell receptor beta chains from one sample sequenced in a study of blood T cell repertoires in COVID-19. The table came from immunoSEQ multiplex PCR; TCRdb's copy has only in-frame clones and leaves some out. The table lists around 300,000 clones, roughly 90% of them singletons. The specimen was peripheral blood. These receptor sequences come from a woman younger than 45 with COVID-19, enrolled during active disease.

CDR3 coding DNA: TGTGCCTGGAGTGTAACTCTGGACAGCAATGAGCAGTTCTTC. It is translated as CAWSVTLDSNEQFF. The rearrangement joins TRBV30 to TRBJ2-1; possibly TRBD1 for D (6 bases). Germline V gives CDR1 GTSNPN, CDR2 SVGIG (reference sequence). Trimming took 0 bases from V and 6 from J, leaving 12 bases between them. The CDR3 consists of 14 residues.

V and J are TRBV6-4 and TRBJ1-5; the D gene is possibly TRBD1 (6 bases). The CDR3 extends over 14 amino acids. V was trimmed by 8 bases and J by 4 bases, leaving 15 bases between them. The germline CDR1 and CDR2 sequences are MRHNA and SNTAGT. CDR3 sequence reads: CASLNNRENQPQHF. CDR3 bases: TGTGCCAGCCTTAATAACAGGGAAAATCAGCCCCAGCATTTT.

This chain links TRBV28 with TRBJ1-6; D remains ambiguous. The length of the CDR3 is 15 residues. CDR1 is MDHEN, CDR2 SYDVKM, per germline. Between the trimmed V and J ends, which lost 3 bases and 7 bases, there was a span of 13 bases. CDR3 nucleotide sequence: TGTGCCAGCAGTTTTACTGATGGTAGCAATTCACCCCTCCACTTT. It is translated as CASSFTDGSNSPLHF.

V is TRBV19 and J is TRBJ2-7, with a possible D match to TRBD2 (6 bases). Germline V gene lookup returns CDR1 LNHDA and CDR2 SQIVND (reference sequence). V gave up 5 bases and J gave up 3 bases, with 17 bases separating them. This CDR3 spans 15 amino acids. The CDR3 DNA reads as TGTGCCAGTAGTGGGCCGGAGGGGTCGGTCTACGAGCAGTACTTC. It codes for CASSGPEGSVYEQYF.

The chain employs TRBV19 and TRBJ1-5, with a tentative D call TRBD1 (6 bases). Germline CDR1 and CDR2: LNHDA and SQIVND (reference sequence). CDR3 length: 13 amino acids. V was pared by 8 bases and J by 5 bases, with 13 bases between. The chain's CDR3 is CASSQGVHQPQHF. CDR3 coding DNA: TGTGCCAGTTCACAGGGTGTCCATCAGCCCCAGCATTTT.

The chain has TRBV4-1 and TRBJ1-5; maybe TRBD1 (6 bases). The CDR3 runs 16 residues. CDR1 and CDR2 (germline): MGHRA, YSYEKL. Between the trimmed V and J ends, which lost 0 bases and 11 bases, there was a span of 20 bases. The CDR3 DNA is TGCGCCAGCAGCCAAGATAAGAGGACAGAGCGGTCGACCCAGCATTTT. Its protein product is CASSQDKRTERSTQHF.

The rearrangement joins TRBV3-1 (or the pseudogene TRBV3-2) to TRBJ2-3; 10 nucleotides align to TRBD2. CDR1 is LGHDT, CDR2 YNNKEL, per germline (reference sequence). V lost 0 bases and J lost 6; bases outside the gene matches: 6. This CDR3 contains 16 residues. The CDR3 sequence: CASSQDPSGGGDTQYF. The CDR3 DNA reads as TGTGCCAGCAGCCAAGATCCCAGCGGGGGGGGTGATACGCAGTATTTT.

This clone was counted only a few times. Here the CDR3 reads CASSPSGNGNTIYF. CDR3 coding DNA: TGTGCCAGCAGCCCGTCGGGGAATGGAAACACCATATATTTT. The rearrangement uses TRBV6-5 and TRBJ1-3; no definite D call. The CDR3 loop spans 14 amino acids. CDR1 MNHEY and CDR2 SVGAGI come from the germline V gene. The V gene lost 6 bases and the J gene lost 3 bases, with 12 bases spanning the gap.

The V call is TRBV6-6, the J call TRBJ1-3, with D possibly matching TRBD1 (5 bases). The CDR3 covers 15 residues. Looked up from germline, CDR1 is MNHNY and CDR2 is SVGAGI (reference sequence). Trimming took off 6 bases at V and 1 base at J, with 13 bases between the two ends. As DNA, the CDR3 is TGTGCCAGCAGAACAGCAGGGCGGTCTGGAAACACCATATATTTT. Its translation is CASRTAGRSGNTIYF.

The chain uses TRBV18 and TRBJ1-2; a weak D match, TRBD1 (5 bases). Germline V gives CDR1 KGHSH, CDR2 LQKENI. The CDR3 extends over 14 amino acids. V lost 3 bases and J 2 bases, leaving 10 bases between the germline ends. CDR3 sequence reads: CASSPHRLNYGYTF. The CDR3 DNA is TGTGCCAGCTCACCTCACAGGCTGAACTATGGCTACACCTTC.

The chain couples TRBV4-1 to TRBJ2-7; weak D call: TRBD1 (6 bases). The CDR3 has 16 amino acids. CDR1 is MGHRA, CDR2 YSYEKL, per germline. V gave up 0 bases and J gave up 0 bases, with 12 bases separating them. The CDR3 DNA follows: TGCGCCAGCAGCCAAGAGCCTAGGGGGAGCTCCTACGAGCAGTACTTC. It encodes CASSQEPRGSSYEQYF.

This clone came up once. The chain couples TRBV4-2 to TRBJ2-3, with 9 nucleotides matching TRBD2. The trim removed 1 base at V and 10 bases at J, leaving 12 bases unmatched. CDR1 is LGHNA and CDR2 is YNFKEQ in the germline V gene. CDR3 length: 16 residues. The CDR3 bases are TGTGCCAGCAGCCAAGCCCGGGCAGCGGGAGGCCAGTCGCAGTATTTT. As protein: CASSQARAAGGQSQYF.

This chain joins TRBV11-2 and TRBJ2-4; 11 bases are shared with TRBD2. The CDR3 is made up of 17 amino acids. Losses at the gene ends were 5 bases for V and 2 bases for J; bases not matched to a gene: 8. From germline, CDR1 is SGHAT and CDR2 FQNNGV. Written as DNA, the CDR3 is TGTGCCAGCAGCCAATCCTCTAGCGGGAGGCCCAAAAACATTCAGTACTTC. Translation: CASSQSSSGRPKNIQYF.

The rearrangement joins TRBV7-9 to TRBJ1-2; D call uncertain. V lost 3 bases and J 2 bases, leaving 7 bases between the germline ends. The CDR3 contains 13 residues. Germline V gene data show CDR1 as SEHNR and CDR2 as FQNEAQ (reference sequence). The CDR3 DNA follows: TGTGCCAGCAGCTTGAGCGTCAACTATGGCTACACCTTC. Its translation: CASSLSVNYGYTF.

V gene TRBV15 combines with J gene TRBJ2-1, with D uncertain. Trimming left V 2 bases short and J 7 bases short, with 9 bases between. Germline V gives CDR1 LNHNV, CDR2 YYDKDF (reference sequence). This CDR3 is 13 amino acids long. The CDR3 sequence: CATSRQRTNEQFF. In nucleotides, the CDR3 is TGTGCCACCAGCAGACAGCGTACTAATGAGCAGTTCTTC.

The rearrangement uses TRBV7-2 and TRBJ1-6; tentatively, D is TRBD1 (5 bases). Germline CDR1 SGHTA, CDR2 FQGNSA. The CDR3 has 14 residues. Trimming cost V 5 bases and J 4 bases, with 9 bases left between them. The CDR3 region is CASSTDSYNSPLHF. The CDR3 nucleotides are TGTGCCAGCAGCACAGACAGTTATAATTCACCCCTCCACTTT.

This clone has just one count. This chain uses TRBV5-4 with TRBJ2-7; 9 nucleotides align to TRBD2. From germline, CDR1 is SGHNT and CDR2 YYREEE (reference sequence). V shed 1 base, J shed 4 bases, and the junction held 12 bases outside the gene matches. The CDR3 runs 17 residues. As DNA, the CDR3 is TGTGCCAGCAGCTTGAGCTCCGGTCTAGCGGGACGATACGAGCAGTACTTC. It encodes CASSLSSGLAGRYEQYF.

V is TRBV9 and J is TRBJ2-1; 9 bases are a match to TRBD2. V shed 3 bases and J 7 bases; nucleotides not matched to a gene: 8. The CDR3 loop spans 15 amino acids. Germline V CDR1 and CDR2: SGDLS, YYNGEE. The CDR3 loop is CASSAAGLATNEQFF. The CDR3 DNA sequence: TGTGCCAGCAGCGCCGCGGGACTAGCTACGAATGAGCAGTTCTTC.

The rearrangement joins TRBV5-4 to TRBJ2-5; 7 nucleotides line up with TRBD2. The CDR3 has 17 amino acids. Looked up from germline, CDR1 is SGHNT and CDR2 is YYREEE (reference sequence). Unmatched junction bases numbered 14, after V lost 4 bases and J lost 2 bases. This CDR3 is CASSTQRGRGGQETQYF. The CDR3 DNA sequence: TGTGCCAGCAGCACCCAACGAGGGAGGGGAGGACAAGAGACCCAGTACTTC.

The chain combines TRBV27 with TRBJ2-5; D gene uncertain. The V end lost 10 bases, the J end lost 2 bases, and 14 bases lay between the germline ends. Germline V gene lookup returns CDR1 MNHEY and CDR2 SMNVEV (reference sequence). CDR3 size: 13 residues. The CDR3 region has the DNA TGTGCCACCCAACGAGGTTCTCAAGAGACCCAGTACTTC. Amino acid sequence: CATQRGSQETQYF.